This record looks at one T cell receptor beta chain sequence and its context. This specimen comes from a study of cytomegalovirus exposure and HLA in healthy donors. This CDR3 has 14 residues. V shed 2 bases, J shed 7 bases, and the junction held 6 bases outside the gene matches. Germline CDR1 and CDR2: GTSNPN and SVGIG (reference sequence). 60 Vbeta and 13 Jbeta primers were used in PCR. The data were produced by immunoSEQ multiplex PCR, yet TCRdb's version contains in-frame clones alone and is incomplete. The sample lists some 190,000 clones, 80% occurring once. The sequence derives from a woman aged 25 to 39 in good health and CMV-seronegative. Material: PBMCs. This rearrangement joins TRBV30 to TRBJ2-1; 9 bases fit TRBD1. Here the CDR3 DNA reads TGTGCCTGGAGTTCCGGGACAGGGTTTAATGAGCAGTTCTTC. This gives the protein CAWSSGTGFNEQFF.